Sequencing of this T cell receptor beta chain was carried out in a study of CD8+ T cells in alopecia areata. Study overall: For the treated group, dosing was oral tofacitinib at 5 to 10 mg twice daily.

RNA was extracted and reverse transcribed into cDNA as the sequencing template. Some clones are missing from TCRdb's copy, which holds only in-frame ones; the method was immunoSEQ multiplex PCR. Found here are approximately 170,000 clones, roughly three fifths of them singletons; the top ten hold 0.69%. The CDR3 extends over 14 amino acids. Germline CDR1 reads SQVTM; CDR2 reads ANQGSEA. V dropped 4 bases and J dropped 6 bases, with 19 bases sitting between them. Indicated treatment: oral pan-JAK inhibitor, 5-10 mg twice daily. From alopecia areata patients, lesional scalp punch biopsies and peripheral blood were collected.

The specimen comprised CD4+ T cells sorted from blood, sampled at week 4, from a patient treated with tofacitinib. This chain joins TRBV29-1 and TRBJ2-7, with D possibly being TRBD1 (7 bases). This clonotype originated in a human donor with alopecia areata. The CDR3 protein is CSVAPGAGGGEQYF. The CDR3 nucleotides read TGCAGCGTTGCCCCGGGGGCAGGGGGTGGCGAGCAGTACTTC.